A selection of T cell receptor beta chains follows, all from one sample in a study of blood T cell repertoires in COVID-19. Clones were sequenced by immunoSEQ multiplex PCR, and TCRdb holds only the in-frame ones, with some missing. The profile shows about 88,000 clones, around 88% of them singletons. The sequencing sample was made of peripheral blood. The source of these receptors is a human donor in a cohort sampled during active COVID-19. CDR3s include the opening cysteine and the closing phenylalanine or tryptophan. D genes are given only for firm matches. Size is stated for part of the rows, as once, few or many counts, or as a class when the clone is expanded.

DNA	CDR3	V	J	size	D
TGTGCCAGCAGGTTGGTGGGCGGACAGACCAATCAGCCCCAGCATTTT	CASRLVGGQTNQPQHF	TRBV7-2	TRBJ1-5	few	.
TGCGCCAGCAGCCAAGATGGGGGCGAAGAGACCCAGTACTTC	CASSQDGGEETQYF	TRBV4-3	TRBJ2-5	.	.
TGTGCCAGCAGCTTAGATGGGCGCAGCAATCAGCCCCAGCATTTT	CASSLDGRSNQPQHF	TRBV11-2	TRBJ1-5	.	.
TGTGCCAGCAGCGTAGGGCTGACTGTAGATTCACCCCTCCACTTT	CASSVGLTVDSPLHF	TRBV9	TRBJ1-6	.	.
TGTGCCAGCGGGGGGGCTAGCGGGAGGAGTGAGCAGTTCTTC	CASGGASGRSEQFF	TRBV2	TRBJ2-1	.	TRBD2
TGTGCCAGCAGTCCCCGACAGGGGCCTAGCACAGATACGCAGTATTTT	CASSPRQGPSTDTQYF	TRBV27	TRBJ2-3	.	TRBD1
TGTGCCAGCAGCTCCCTCTTGGGACAGGGGTACAATGAGCAGTTCTTC	CASSSLLGQGYNEQFF	TRBV11-2	TRBJ2-1	once	TRBD1
TGTGCCAGCAGCTTGGCCGTACAGGTAGACACAGATACGCAGTATTTT	CASSLAVQVDTDTQYF	TRBV5-8	TRBJ2-3	.	.
TGCAGCGTTGAAGATCGGGGACAGGGGGGCTACACCTTC	CSVEDRGQGGYTF	TRBV29-1	TRBJ1-2	.	TRBD1
TGTGCCAGCAGCTTGGCAGGGTTAGGGACTGAAGCTTTCTTT	CASSLAGLGTEAFF	TRBV5-4	TRBJ1-1	.	.
TGTGCCAGCGCGGTAGCGGGAGAGGACTACGAGCAGTACTTC	CASAVAGEDYEQYF	TRBV27	TRBJ2-7	.	TRBD2
TGCGCCAGCACAGCGGGAGGGCCACAGTATTTT	CASTAGGPQYF	TRBV5-1	TRBJ2-3	.	TRBD2
TGTGCCAGCAGGGACACCGATCACTCTGGAAACACCATATATTTT	CASRDTDHSGNTIYF	TRBV28	TRBJ1-3	.	.
TGCGCCAGCAGCCAATGGGGGGCTAGCGGGAGAAGTACAGATACGCAGTATTTT	CASSQWGASGRSTDTQYF	TRBV4-3	TRBJ2-3	.	TRBD2
TGCGCCAGCAGCCCGGGTGTAGTTGTCAAACCGTTCGAAGCTTTCTTT	CASSPGVVVKPFEAFF	TRBV5-1	TRBJ1-1	.	.
TGCAGCGTTGTTTCGCCGGGACAGAGCTACGAGCAGTACTTC	CSVVSPGQSYEQYF	TRBV29-1	TRBJ2-7	.	TRBD1